The clone carrying this T cell receptor (beta chain) was detected a few times. This sample is part of a study of cytomegalovirus exposure and HLA in healthy donors. The PCR contained 60 Vbeta and 13 Jbeta primers. Profiled with immunoSEQ multiplex PCR; TCRdb holds only in-frame clones, not every one. The sample lists about 130,000 clones; 60% to 80% were seen once. Everyone who donated was a healthy bone marrow donor. Germline V gene data show CDR1 as SQVTM and CDR2 as ANQGSEA. The V gene end was trimmed by 6 bases and the J gene end by 4 bases; junction bases not matched to a gene: 11. The CDR3 consists of 14 residues.

The clonotype comes from a woman aged 50 to 65 in good health and CMV-seronegative. The chain uses TRBV29-1 and TRBJ1-1, with TRBD1 identical over 7 bases. What was sequenced was PBMCs. The CDR3 here is CSVKKGGGFTEAFF. CDR3 coding DNA: TGCAGCGTGAAGAAAGGGGGCGGATTCACTGAAGCTTTCTTT. The variable domain in full, completed from reference TRBV29-1 and TRBJ1-1, reads SAVISQKPSRDICQRGTSLTIQCQVDSQVTMMFWYRQQPGQSLTLIATANQGSEATYESGFVIDKFPISRPNLTFSTLTVSNMSPEDSSIYLCSVKKGGGFTEAFFGQGTRLTVV.